The present T cell receptor beta chain was sequenced within a study of neurological immune-mediated disorders. Study-wide results and limits: Private repertoires in all groups were suggested, as expanded clones shared no CDR3 amino acid sequences across subjects. The most TCR clonal expansion was seen in HTLV-1-associated myelopathy, and the least was seen in multiple sclerosis, which fell below healthy controls.

Libraries used 2 million unsorted PBMCs kept frozen in RNAlater. The CDR3 runs to 14 residues. The ends were cut back, 1 base at V and 6 bases at J, with 9 bases in the middle. The germline gives CDR1 SGHDN, CDR2 FVKESK. There are many counts of this clonotype. The antigen remains unidentified. Synthesis of cDNA was carried out by template-switch 5'RACE. The reaction used 10-nucleotide random UMIs. In TCRdb, the 5' RACE reads were re-called with MiXCR into one record per CDR3 protein. The sample holds 100,000 to 150,000 distinct CDR3 sequences, about 3.4% seen once. The sequenced sample was PBMCs. The rearrangement uses TRBV14 and TRBJ2-2; unclear D gene. The clonotype originates from a woman aged 30 to 39 with multiple sclerosis. DNA for the CDR3: TGTGCCAGCAGCCAAGGTCTAGTTTCCGGGGAGCTGTTTTTT. This encodes CASSQGLVSGELFF.